This record concerns one T cell receptor (beta chain) sequence. The V gene's germline CDR1 is SGHTA and CDR2 FQGTGA. This CDR3 is 17 amino acids long. A single record per CDR3 protein comes from TCRdb applying MiXCR to the PCR reads. Of about 15,000 distinct CDR3 sequences in the sample, approximately 45% were seen once. The sample belongs to a study of tumor-infiltrating lymphocytes in oesophageal squamous cell carcinoma. The sequence came from a male donor with esophageal squamous cell carcinoma. The sample comprised blood. V gene TRBV7-3 combines with J gene TRBJ2-7, with 12 positions matching TRBD2. The better agreement between TRBJ2-1 and the DNA end casts doubt on the J call. In DNA form, the CDR3 reads TGTGCCAGCAGCTTAACGGGGCGGACTAGCGGGATCGATGAGCAGTTCTTC. Translated, it gives CASSLTGRTSGIDEQFF.